These 20 T cell receptor beta chains came from one sample sequenced in a study of T cells in tuberculosis. Sequenced by immunoSEQ multiplex PCR; TCRdb stores in-frame clones only, minus some. The data contain about 49,000 clones, 90% to 95% of them singletons. Described time point: new active TB diagnosis, blood taken before or within 7 days of starting treatment. The specimen was PBMCs, collected at tuberculosis diagnosis. All receptors come from an adult with tuberculosis.

V gene TRBV19 combines with J gene TRBJ1-5; TRBD1 is a possible D gene (5 bases). CDR1 is LNHDA, CDR2 SQIVND, per germline (reference sequence). This CDR3 contains 15 residues. The V gene lost 4 bases and the J gene lost 1 base, with 11 bases spanning the gap. CDR3 nucleotide sequence: TGTGCCAGTAGTAGGGGGGGAAGGAGCAATCAGCCCCAGCATTTT. It codes for CASSRGGRSNQPQHF.

The chain links TRBV30 to TRBJ1-2; D is ambiguous. Germline CDR1 is GTSNPN and CDR2 is SVGIG (reference sequence). V gave up 2 bases and J gave up 3 bases, with 10 bases separating them. The CDR3 covers 13 residues. CDR3 DNA: TGTGCCTGGAGTCCGGGTACGGACTATGGCTACACCTTC. The encoded protein is CAWSPGTDYGYTF.

The V gene is TRBV28, the J gene TRBJ1-4; no definite D call. The germline V and J ends were trimmed by 5 bases and 0 bases, with 7 bases remaining between them. CDR3 length equals 14 residues. Germline V gene sequence: CDR1 MDHEN, CDR2 SYDVKM. CDR3 protein: CASSGPPTNEKLFF. CDR3 DNA: TGTGCCAGCAGTGGCCCACCAACTAATGAAAAACTGTTTTTT.

This chain connects TRBV30 to TRBJ2-3; 7 nucleotides line up with TRBD1. V dropped 0 bases and J dropped 0; count of bases not matched to a gene: 0. Germline V lookup: CDR1 GTSNPN, CDR2 SVGIG (reference sequence). This CDR3 region has 14 residues. The CDR3 DNA reads as TGTGCCTGGAGTGTAGGGGGCAGCACAGATACGCAGTATTTT. It is translated as CAWSVGGSTDTQYF.

The chain carries TRBV18 and TRBJ2-5, with 11 bases lining up with TRBD2. CDR1 is KGHSH, CDR2 LQKENI, per germline. The V gene end was trimmed by 3 bases and the J gene end by 4 bases; junction bases not matched to a gene: 7. The CDR3 runs 16 residues. In DNA form, the CDR3 reads TGTGCCAGCTCACCCCTAGCGGGAGGAGGGTCAGAGACCCAGTACTTC. It specifies CASSPLAGGGSETQYF. The full variable domain, with the rest looked up from reference TRBV18 and TRBJ2-5, is NAGVMQNPRHLVRRRGQEARLRCSPMKGHSHVYWYRQLPEEGLKFMVYLQKENIIDESGMPKERFSAEFPKEGPSILRIQQVVRGDSAAYFCASSPLAGGGSETQYFGPGTRLLVL.

DNA for the CDR3: TGTGCCAGCAGTTTCCCGGCAGGACTTAATTCACCCCTCCACTTT. Residues: CASSFPAGLNSPLHF. The rearrangement uses TRBV28 and TRBJ1-6, with D uncertain. This CDR3 has 15 amino acids. Trimming cost V 3 bases and J 6 bases, with 12 bases left between them. Germline V lookup: CDR1 MDHEN, CDR2 SYDVKM. Variable domain in full (rest from reference TRBV28 and TRBJ1-6): DVKVTQSSRYLVKRTGEKVFLECVQDMDHENMFWYRQDPGLGLRLIYFSYDVKMKEKGDIPEGYSVSREKKERFSLILESASTNQTSMYLCASSFPAGLNSPLHFGNGTRLTVT.

The chain uses TRBV5-1 and TRBJ2-5; TRBD1 matches at 7 bases. CDR1 SGHRS and CDR2 YFSETQ come from the germline V gene. The CDR3 totals 16 residues. Losses at the gene ends were 0 bases for V and 2 bases for J; bases not matched to a gene: 7. CDR3 nucleotide sequence: TGCGCCAGCAGCTTGGGCCGGGACAGCATTCAAGAGACCCAGTACTTC. It yields the protein CASSLGRDSIQETQYF.

V is TRBV19 and J is TRBJ1-1; D remains unclear. This CDR3 is 13 amino acids long. V was pared by 4 bases and J by 6 bases, with 12 bases between. Germline-derived CDR1 and CDR2 are LNHDA and SQIVND (reference sequence). CDR3 amino acids: CASSTPLGSEAFF. Written as DNA, the CDR3 is TGTGCCAGTAGTACCCCTCTGGGCTCTGAAGCTTTCTTT.

J is TRBJ1-2 and V is TRBV10-3; 9 nucleotides line up with TRBD1. The trim removed 6 bases at V and 8 bases at J, leaving 4 bases unmatched. Germline V gene sequence: CDR1 ENHRY, CDR2 SYGVKD. This CDR3 has 12 amino acids. The CDR3 spells CAISRDRVGYTF. The DNA of the CDR3 is TGTGCCATCAGCCGGGACAGGGTCGGCTACACCTTC.

This clone occurred a few times. V usage is TRBV7-3 and J usage is TRBJ1-1, with 8 bases lining up with TRBD1. Losses at the gene ends were 4 bases for V and 4 bases for J; bases not matched to a gene: 5. Germline loops: CDR1 SGHTA, CDR2 FQGTGA. The CDR3 totals 14 residues. The chain's CDR3 is CASSSSGGSTEAFF. The DNA of the CDR3 is TGTGCCAGCAGCTCTTCAGGGGGCTCCACTGAAGCTTTCTTT.

The chain couples TRBV7-9 to TRBJ1-2; TRBD1 agrees at 10 bases. The CDR3 spans 16 residues. With V trimmed by 2 bases and J by 5 bases, 8 bases remained unmatched. CDR1 is SEHNR, CDR2 FQNEAQ, per germline (reference sequence). The CDR3 bases are TGTGCCAGCAGCTTACCCGTACGACAGGGGGCTTATGGCTACACCTTC. Amino acids: CASSLPVRQGAYGYTF.

This sequence joins TRBV11-2 and TRBJ2-7, with D possibly TRBD1 on 8 matching bases. CDR3 length equals 14 residues. The V end was cut by 6 bases, the J end by 8 bases, with 20 bases between. Germline assignment: CDR1 SGHAT and CDR2 FQNNGV. CDR3 protein: CASSPPGGQAKQYF. As DNA, the CDR3 is TGTGCCAGCAGTCCCCCGGGGGGACAGGCTAAGCAGTACTTC. Supplemented by reference TRBV11-2 and TRBJ2-7, the full variable domain reads EAGVAQSPRYKIIEKRQSVAFWCNPISGHATLYWYQQILGQGPKLLIQFQNNGVVDDSQLPKDRFSAERLKGVDSTLKIQPAKLEDSAVYLCASSPPGGQAKQYFGPGTRLTVT.

The chain uses TRBV18 and TRBJ2-3; the D gene is possibly TRBD2 (6 bases). CDR1 KGHSH and CDR2 LQKENI come from the germline V gene. CDR3 length: 15 amino acids. With 2 bases removed from V and 2 bases from J, the gap between germline ends came to 11 bases. The CDR3 region is CASSPEVADTDTQYF. The CDR3 coding sequence is TGTGCCAGCTCACCAGAGGTAGCGGACACAGATACGCAGTATTTT.

The chain has TRBV18 and TRBJ1-4; TRBD1 agrees at 9 bases. The CDR3 runs to 14 residues. Germline V lookup: CDR1 KGHSH, CDR2 LQKENI. V lost 3 bases and J lost 6; bases outside the gene matches: 2. The CDR3 here is CASSPTGGHEKLFF. The CDR3 region has the DNA TGTGCCAGCTCACCGACAGGGGGGCATGAAAAACTGTTTTTT.

About this clone itself: This sample also contains other DNA sequences that code for the same CDR3. V gene TRBV5-1 combines with J gene TRBJ2-3; TRBD2 might be the D (6 bases). V was cut by 4 bases and J by 3 bases, with 15 bases left in between. CDR3 length: 15 amino acids. Germline V gives CDR1 SGHRS, CDR2 YFSETQ. The CDR3 DNA follows: TGCGCCAGCAGCCCCGGCGGGGACGGTACAGATACGCAGTATTTT. Translated: CASSPGGDGTDTQYF. Full variable domain (rest looked up from reference TRBV5-1 and TRBJ2-3): KAGVTQTPRYLIKTRGQQVTLSCSPISGHRSVSWYQQTPGQGLQFLFEYFSETQRNKGNFPGRFSGRQFSNSRSEMNVSTLELGDSALYLCASSPGGDGTDTQYFGPGTRLTVL.

The chain is built from TRBV7-2 and TRBJ2-7; 13 bases are shared with TRBD2. The CDR3 is 15 residues long. Per germline, CDR1 SGHTA and CDR2 FQGNSA. With V trimmed by 5 bases and J by 4 bases, 5 bases remained unmatched. CDR3 region: CASSTLTSGRYEQYF. The CDR3 nucleotides are TGTGCCAGCAGCACACTGACTAGCGGGAGGTACGAGCAGTACTTC.

This clone was found once. The chain couples TRBV19 to TRBJ1-5; no clear D. The V gene lost 7 bases and the J gene lost 7 bases, with 23 bases spanning the gap. This CDR3 is 16 amino acids long. The germline V gene has CDR1 LNHDA and CDR2 SQIVND (reference sequence). The CDR3 spells CASIAPSGSRGQPQHF. The CDR3, as DNA: TGTGCCAGTATCGCACCTTCCGGTTCTCGCGGGCAGCCCCAGCATTTT.

This sequence joins TRBV4-1 and TRBJ1-1; D unclear. The CDR3 spans 14 residues. Germline lookup yields CDR1 MGHRA and CDR2 YSYEKL. The germline V and J ends were trimmed by 1 base and 5 bases, with 11 bases remaining between them. CDR3 DNA sequence: TGCGCCAGCAGCCAAGGTCAGGCGGGGACTGAAGCTTTCTTT. Translated: CASSQGQAGTEAFF.

The genes are TRBV7-2 and TRBJ2-5; TRBD2 matches 7 bases. Germline loops: CDR1 SGHTA, CDR2 FQGNSA. The CDR3 is made up of 15 amino acids. J gave up 5 bases and V 1 base, and 7 bases lay outside the gene matches. CDR3 sequence: CASSLDIGGGETQYF. The CDR3 nucleotides are TGTGCCAGCAGCTTAGATATCGGGGGAGGGGAGACCCAGTACTTC.

The chain combines TRBV11-2 with TRBJ2-7; the D gene is possibly TRBD1 (5 bases). CDR1 is SGHAT, CDR2 FQNNGV, per germline. CDR3 length equals 12 residues. V was trimmed by 7 bases and J by 6 bases, leaving 13 bases between them. CDR3 nucleotide sequence: TGTGCCAGCAAGGGGCGGACCCTCGAGCAGTACTTC. It specifies CASKGRTLEQYF.